Listed here are 28 T cell receptor beta chains from one sample, sequenced in a study of T cells in Graves' hyperthyroidism and ophthalmopathy. RNA transcripts were the template for amplifying TCR beta CDR3 regions. When the TCR CDR3 underwent first-round RT-PCR, the HTBI primer set was used. TCRdb re-analysed the multiplex PCR reads in MiXCR, keeping a single row per CDR3 protein. The table lists hundreds of thousands of distinct CDR3 sequences, just under 45% of them singletons, with less than 9% in the top ten. Sequencing input: peripheral blood or thyroid tissue (not recorded which). The origin of the receptors is an adult man with Graves' disease, either hyperthyroidism or ophthalmopathy (not recorded which).

This rearrangement joins TRBV29-1 to TRBJ2-6; no definite D call. This CDR3 has 13 residues. Trimming took 8 bases from V and 0 from J, leaving 8 bases between them. Looked up from germline, CDR1 is SQVTM and CDR2 is ANQGSEA. CDR3: CSYVSSGANVLTF. The CDR3 DNA is TGCAGCTACGTGTCCTCTGGGGCCAACGTCCTGACTTTC.

This clonotype was observed a handful of times. This sequence joins TRBV6-6 and TRBJ1-5; 7 bases match TRBD1. With V trimmed by 4 bases and J by 3 bases, 6 bases remained unmatched. The CDR3 is made up of 15 amino acids. Germline V gene sequence: CDR1 MNHNY, CDR2 SVGAGI (reference sequence). The CDR3 loop is CASSLEGANNQPQHF. The CDR3 DNA reads as TGTGCCAGCAGTTTAGAGGGGGCGAACAATCAGCCCCAGCATTTT.

The chain joins TRBV12-3 or TRBV12-4 to TRBJ1-2; D is possibly TRBD1 (6 bases). Trimming stripped 6 bases from V and 4 bases from J, with 15 bases between. The CDR3 sequence is 14 residues long. CDR3 protein: CASSVGGAVYGYTF. CDR3 DNA sequence: TGTGCCAGCAGCGTGGGGGGCGCCGTCTATGGCTACACCTTC.

This clonotype was seen a few times. V usage is TRBV19 and J usage is TRBJ1-1; D uncertain. Germline assignment: CDR1 LNHDA and CDR2 SQIVND (reference sequence). The CDR3 runs to 12 residues. Trimming cost V 4 bases and J 11 bases, with 14 bases left between them. CDR3 in DNA: TGTGCCAGTAGTAGTGAGGTCCCGGAGGCTTTCTTT. Amino acids: CASSSEVPEAFF.

This rearrangement joins TRBV7-2 to TRBJ1-1; possible D gene TRBD1, 6 bases. Trimming took off 6 bases at V and 7 bases at J, with 15 bases between the two ends. From germline, CDR1 is SGHTA and CDR2 FQGNSA. This CDR3 is 13 amino acids long. CDR3 in DNA: TGTGCCAGCAGTTACGACAGGACTAGTGAAGCTTTCTTT. Amino acids: CASSYDRTSEAFF.

Note on this clonotype: A far larger clone is a single base away, which makes a read error likely. The chain has TRBV6-1 and TRBJ1-1; D perhaps matches TRBD1 (5 bases). Germline assignment: CDR1 MNHNS and CDR2 SASEGT. This CDR3 comprises 12 residues. V lost 6 bases to trimming and J lost 3 bases, with 8 bases between them. CDR3 loop: CASRTADTEAFF. The CDR3 nucleotides read TGTGCCAGCAGGACAGCGGACACTGAAGCTTTCTTT.

This clonotype came up many times. The chain joins TRBV2 to TRBJ1-3; no clear D. Trimming removed 3 bases at V and 4 bases at J, with 7 bases between. This CDR3 spans 13 amino acids. Germline CDR1 is SNHLY and CDR2 is FYNNEI. The CDR3 loop reads CASSDDGGNTIYF. The DNA for the CDR3 is TGTGCCAGCAGTGACGACGGGGGAAACACCATATATTTT. The complete variable domain, with remaining parts taken from reference TRBV2 and TRBJ1-3, reads EPEVTQTPSHQVTQMGQEVILRCVPISNHLYFYWYRQILGQKVEFLVSFYNNEISEKSEIFDDQFSVERPDGSNFTLKIRSTKLEDSAMYFCASSDDGGNTIYFGEGSWLTVV.

As to this clonotype: The junction shows a germline mismatch at one end, possibly a read error. V gene TRBV5-1 combines with J gene TRBJ2-2, with a tentative D call TRBD1 (5 bases). CDR3 size: 16 residues. Germline CDR1 and CDR2: SGHRS and YFSETQ. The CDR3 DNA is TGCGCCAGCAGCCCAAGACAGATCGCGAACGCCGGGGAGCTGTTTTTT. It translates to CASSPRQIANAGELFF.

This clonotype was seen a handful of times. A junction boundary mismatches the germline segment, possibly from a read error. The V gene is TRBV7-8, the J gene TRBJ1-1; the match to TRBD1 covers 7 bases. The CDR3 is 14 residues long. The germline gives CDR1 SGHVS, CDR2 FQNEAQ. The CDR3 DNA reads as TGTGCCAGCAGTTTAGGGGGCGCAAAGACTGAAGCTTTCTTT. Amino acid sequence: CASSLGGAKTEAFF.

The chain joins TRBV7-9 to TRBJ1-1; D not resolved. The ends were cut back, 2 bases at V and 1 base at J, with 14 bases in the middle. This CDR3 region has 16 residues. Germline V lookup: CDR1 SEHNR, CDR2 FQNEAQ (reference sequence). The CDR3 region is CASSLYSGSRNTEAFF. CDR3 DNA: TGTGCCAGCAGCTTATATTCGGGTTCGAGGAACACTGAAGCTTTCTTT.

The gene calls are TRBV10-3 and TRBJ1-1; D call uncertain. The CDR3 sequence is 13 residues long. The V end lost 7 bases, the J end lost 1 base, and 10 bases lay between the germline ends. Germline values: CDR1 ENHRY, CDR2 SYGVKD. The CDR3 sequence is CAITTTANTEAFF. CDR3 DNA: TGTGCCATCACCACTACAGCGAACACTGAAGCTTTCTTT.

V usage is TRBV7-2 and J usage is TRBJ2-5, with D perhaps matching TRBD2 (7 bases). Trimming took 8 bases from V and 5 from J, leaving 21 bases between them. Per the germline V gene, CDR1 is SGHTA and CDR2 is FQGNSA. The CDR3 has 15 amino acids. The CDR3 DNA is TGTGCCAGCGGGCCGGTGACGGGGAGGGGGGAGACCCAGTACTTC. Its translation is CASGPVTGRGETQYF.

The count of this clonotype is one. V usage is TRBV20-1 and J usage is TRBJ1-5; TRBD1 might be the D (5 bases). Germline loops: CDR1 DFQATT, CDR2 SNEGSKA (reference sequence). This CDR3 is 14 amino acids long. The ends were cut back, 0 bases at V and 4 bases at J, with 10 bases in the middle. The CDR3 bases are TGCAGTGCTAGAGACGACAGAACAAATCAGCCCCAGCATTTT. Its protein product is CSARDDRTNQPQHF.

The V and J genes are TRBV5-1 and TRBJ2-5, with 7 bases identical to TRBD2. The junction had 7 bases not matched to a gene; V was cut back by 0 bases and J by 5 bases. Germline CDR1 and CDR2: SGHRS and YFSETQ. This CDR3 is 15 amino acids long. The CDR3, as DNA: TGCGCCAGCAGCTTGGCCCAGGGAGGGAGGGAGACCCAGTACTTC. Protein sequence: CASSLAQGGRETQYF.

The chain combines TRBV7-8 with TRBJ1-5, with 8 bases aligning to TRBD1. CDR3 length: 16 residues. V lost 0 bases and J lost 6; bases outside the gene matches: 7. Germline V gene sequence: CDR1 SGHVS, CDR2 FQNEAQ. Here the CDR3 DNA reads TGTGCCAGCAGCTTAGCGTGGGGACAGGCGGGTCAGCCCCAGCATTTT. Protein: CASSLAWGQAGQPQHF.

The V gene is TRBV6-5, the J gene TRBJ1-2; possible D gene TRBD1, 6 bases. Germline V gene sequence: CDR1 MNHEY, CDR2 SVGAGI. The CDR3 extends over 13 amino acids. The V and J ends lost 9 bases and 2 bases respectively, with 13 bases between them. The DNA for the CDR3 is TGTGCCAGAACTAACAGGGTGAACTATGGCTACACCTTC. It yields the protein CARTNRVNYGYTF.

The chain combines TRBV10-3 with TRBJ2-7, with D perhaps matching TRBD2 (7 bases). Germline-derived CDR1 and CDR2 are ENHRY and SYGVKD. This CDR3 is 12 amino acids long. V lost 4 bases and J 5 bases, leaving 9 bases between the germline ends. The CDR3 reads CAISGGGNEQYF. In DNA, the CDR3 is TGTGCCATCAGTGGGGGGGGCAACGAGCAGTACTTC.

Comment on this clonotype: A much more abundant neighbour one base away suggests this may be a read error. The chain is built from TRBV7-2 and TRBJ1-6, with D maybe TRBD1 (5 bases). Looked up from germline, CDR1 is SGHTA and CDR2 is FQGNSA. This CDR3 region has 14 residues. V was trimmed by 5 bases and J by 10 bases, leaving 15 bases between them. In DNA form, the CDR3 reads TGTGCCAGCAGCCCTGGCAGGGTCGAGTCACCCCTCCACTTT. Protein product: CASSPGRVESPLHF.

V is TRBV6-1 and J is TRBJ2-2; D not resolved. This CDR3 is 14 amino acids long. Germline loops: CDR1 MNHNS, CDR2 SASEGT. V was clipped by 5 bases and J by 6 bases, with 13 bases between them. The CDR3 loop reads CASSTSPVAGELFF. DNA of the CDR3: TGTGCCAGCAGTACCTCCCCGGTCGCCGGGGAGCTGTTTTTT.

This clonotype was seen a few times. The chain recombines TRBV20-1 with TRBJ1-1; D is possibly TRBD1 (6 bases). The CDR3 has 14 residues. Trimming pared 5 bases from V and 0 bases from J, leaving 13 bases between. Per the germline V gene, CDR1 is DFQATT and CDR2 is SNEGSKA (reference sequence). This CDR3 is CSALRDNMNTEAFF. The CDR3 DNA reads TGCAGTGCTTTGAGGGACAACATGAACACTGAAGCTTTCTTT.

This chain joins TRBV2 and TRBJ1-6; 8 nucleotides line up with TRBD1. Germline V CDR1 and CDR2: SNHLY, FYNNEI. The CDR3 contains 15 residues. V lost 6 bases to trimming and J lost 6 bases; unmatched junction nucleotides: 7. CDR3 nucleotides: TGTGCCAGCAGGGTCCCGGGACAGGCTAATTCACCCCTCCACTTT. This gives the protein CASRVPGQANSPLHF.

This clonotype was detected many times. The chain is built from TRBV19 and TRBJ1-2; 8 bases agree with TRBD1. Germline CDR1 LNHDA, CDR2 SQIVND (reference sequence). CDR3 length equals 12 residues. The J segment lost 7 bases and the V segment lost 7 bases, leaving 5 bases of the junction unmatched. The CDR3 here is CASTNDRGGYTF. CDR3 DNA: TGTGCCAGTACCAACGACAGGGGTGGCTACACCTTC.

The chain combines TRBV9 with TRBJ2-2, with TRBD2 as a possible D gene (5 bases). Germline CDR1 SGDLS, CDR2 YYNGEE. The CDR3 is 14 residues long. The ends were cut back, 4 bases at V and 8 bases at J, with 15 bases in the middle. CDR3 region: CASSQQMDSGELFF. CDR3 nucleotide sequence: TGTGCCAGCAGCCAACAAATGGACTCGGGGGAGCTGTTTTTT.

Many counts were recorded for this clonotype. This sequence joins TRBV20-1 and TRBJ1-1; D unresolved. The CDR3 has 13 amino acids. Germline-derived CDR1 and CDR2 are DFQATT and SNEGSKA (reference sequence). Trimming stripped 3 bases from V and 0 bases from J, with 8 bases between. CDR3: CSASWTVNTEAFF. As DNA, the CDR3 is TGCAGTGCTAGTTGGACGGTGAACACTGAAGCTTTCTTT.

This clonotype showed up just a few times. The rearrangement uses TRBV10-2 and TRBJ2-2, with D maybe TRBD1 (5 bases). CDR3 length: 16 residues. The V end was cut by 0 bases, the J end by 4 bases, with 12 bases between. Germline V gene sequence: CDR1 WSHSY, CDR2 SAAADI. DNA of the CDR3: TGCGCCAGCAGTGAGTCCGTCAGGGCGACCACCGGGGAGCTGTTTTTT. Its protein is CASSESVRATTGELFF.

The chain links TRBV9 to TRBJ1-5; 9 bases line up with TRBD1. Trimming at V came to 2 bases and at J to 5 bases, leaving 5 bases not matched to a gene. CDR1 SGDLS and CDR2 YYNGEE come from the germline V gene. This CDR3 has 15 amino acids. The CDR3 bases are TGTGCCAGCAGCGTTAGTTGGACAGGGGATCAGCCCCAGCATTTT. Protein: CASSVSWTGDQPQHF.

In its sample, this clonotype was seen a few times. The chain combines TRBV7-4 with TRBJ1-4, with D unresolved. From germline, CDR1 is SGHVT and CDR2 SQSDAQ. Trimming took 6 bases from V and 6 from J, leaving 8 bases between them. The CDR3 is 12 residues long. DNA of the CDR3: TGTGCCAGCAGTCGGGCGGATGAAAAACTGTTTTTT. Its translation: CASSRADEKLFF.

Worth noting for this clonotype: Given a much more abundant clone one base away, this may be a read error. The CDR3 DNA reads as TGTGCCAGCAGCGACATCCACGAGCAGTACTTC. Amino acids: CASSDIHEQYF. The chain uses TRBV6-1 and TRBJ2-7; no clear D. The germline V and J ends were trimmed by 6 bases and 5 bases, with 8 bases remaining between them. From germline, CDR1 is MNHNS and CDR2 SASEGT. This CDR3 comprises 11 residues.